This TCR beta chain was sequenced during a study of OX40 agonist ivuxolimab in advanced cancers. Across the whole study: Among those enrolled, mean age was around 60 years (range roughly 23 to 85) and 82.7% were male.

Drawing of blood for sampling happened at baseline, at cycle 4 day 1, and at cycle 7 day 1. Notes on the study in general: Circulating CD4+ and CD8+ T cells showed clonal expansion by week 6 at 0.1 to 3.0 mg/kg.

CDR1 and CDR2 from the germline V gene are KGHSH and LQKENI. CDR3 length: 13 amino acids. V was trimmed by 1 base and J by 2 bases, leaving 3 bases between them. TCRdb's table, derived via immunoSEQ multiplex PCR, lists solely in-frame clones and lacks some. Of 95,000 to 100,000 clones listed, roughly 87% are singletons. As to this clone: Its antigen remains unidentified.

Sequencing was performed on CD4+ or CD8+ T cells sorted from blood, taken in a trial of the OX40 agonist ivuxolimab. V is TRBV18 and J is TRBJ2-1; D is ambiguous. The sequence came from an adult with an advanced solid tumor such as melanoma, head and neck, liver or kidney cancer. The CDR3 sequence is CASSPRAYNEQFF. In DNA form, the CDR3 reads TGTGCCAGCTCACCACGAGCCTACAATGAGCAGTTCTTC.